One T cell receptor (beta chain) is described in this entry. This record belongs to a study of cytomegalovirus exposure and HLA in healthy donors. The germline gives CDR1 GTSNPN, CDR2 SVGIG (reference sequence). Trimming removed 1 base from V and 3 bases from J, with 9 bases in between. This CDR3 has 14 residues. The PCR had 60 Vbeta and 13 Jbeta primers. The data were produced by immunoSEQ multiplex PCR, yet TCRdb's version contains in-frame clones alone and is incomplete. The sample holds fewer than 110,000 clones, roughly 79% seen once. This TCR was recovered from a man in his forties or fifties in good health and CMV-seropositive. Sample: PBMCs. The chain uses TRBV30 and TRBJ2-2, with D possibly TRBD2 on 6 matching bases. The CDR3 here is CAWSALAYTGELFF. The CDR3 region has the DNA TGTGCCTGGAGTGCCCTAGCGTACACCGGGGAGCTGTTTTTT.